The clone carrying this TCR beta chain was recorded at least ten times. Its target is unknown. This entry belongs to a study of T cells in Graves' hyperthyroidism and ophthalmopathy. Study-wide points: A model of 13 V-J pairs discriminated ophthalmopathy from stable hyperthyroidism. Prediction of ophthalmopathy progression came a median 6.5 months pre-onset. Most clonotypes that expanded in the thyroid above 0.001 also showed up in blood.

The CDR3 runs 16 residues. The V gene lost 5 bases and the J gene lost 1 base, with 18 bases spanning the gap. The germline V gene has CDR1 MDHEN and CDR2 SYDVKM. Researchers took RNA transcripts and amplified the TCR beta CDR3 regions from them. In the first-round RT-PCR of the TCR CDR3, the HTBI primer set was used. MiXCR, applied by TCRdb to the multiplex PCR reads, yields one record per CDR3 protein. The table shows 600,000 or so distinct CDR3 sequences, with around 15% occurring only once. Extraction of PBMCs used 8.5 to 10 ml of fresh peripheral blood. The sequenced sample was blood. The chain carries TRBV28 and TRBJ2-7; the D call may be TRBD1 or TRBD2 (5 bases each). This receptor was identified in a woman aged 25 to 39 with Graves' hyperthyroidism. CDR3 sequence (DNA): TGTGCCAGCAGTACGGGACCCCCCCAATCTTCCTACGAGCAGTACTTC. Its translation is CASSTGPPQSSYEQYF.